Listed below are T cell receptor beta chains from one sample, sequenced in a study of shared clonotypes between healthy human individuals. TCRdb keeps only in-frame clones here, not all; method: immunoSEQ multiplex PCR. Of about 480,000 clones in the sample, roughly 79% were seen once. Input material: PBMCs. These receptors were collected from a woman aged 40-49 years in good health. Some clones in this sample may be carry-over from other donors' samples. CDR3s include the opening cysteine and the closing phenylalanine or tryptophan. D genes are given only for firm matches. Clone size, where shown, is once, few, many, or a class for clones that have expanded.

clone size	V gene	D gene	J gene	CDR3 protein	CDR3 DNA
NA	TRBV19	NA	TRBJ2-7	CASSIAGQGDYEQYF	TGTGCCAGTAGTATAGCCGGGCAGGGCGACTACGAGCAGTACTTC
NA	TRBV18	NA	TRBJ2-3	CASSLGTSTDTQYF	TGTGCCAGCTCACTAGGGACTAGCACAGATACGCAGTATTTT
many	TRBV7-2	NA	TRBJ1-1	CASSLPTRNTEAFF	TGTGCCAGCAGCTTACCCACACGGAACACTGAAGCTTTCTTT
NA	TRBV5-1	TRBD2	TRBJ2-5	CASRGRLAGDKETQYF	TGCGCCAGCAGGGGCCGACTAGCGGGGGACAAAGAGACCCAGTACTTC
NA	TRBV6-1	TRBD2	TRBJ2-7	CASSWGGGPYEQYF	TGTGCCAGCAGCTGGGGGGGAGGCCCTTACGAGCAGTACTTC
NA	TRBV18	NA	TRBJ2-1	CASSRLEAEQFF	TGTGCCAGCTCACGACTAGAAGCTGAGCAGTTCTTC
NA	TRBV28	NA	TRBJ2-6	CASSFNSGANVLTF	TGTGCCAGCAGTTTTAACTCTGGGGCCAACGTCCTGACTTTC
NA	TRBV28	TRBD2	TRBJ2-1	CASSPPTSGGRGQFF	TGTGCCAGCAGTCCTCCGACTAGCGGGGGAAGAGGGCAGTTCTTC
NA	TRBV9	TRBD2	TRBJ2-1	CASSPGDYHLNEQFF	TGTGCCAGCAGCCCGGGGGACTACCATTTGAATGAGCAGTTCTTC
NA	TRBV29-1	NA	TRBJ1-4	CSVEMGAEKLFF	TGCAGCGTTGAGATGGGGGCCGAAAAACTGTTTTTT